This note documents a single TCR beta chain sequence. Its binding antigen is unknown. No base quality values were provided; no much bigger clone lies one nucleotide off. The data were obtained in a study of shared T cell receptors in the human thymus (dated by TCRdb to the early 2020s). In terms of the full investigation: The study examined how the human thymus generates shared, self-reactive T-cell receptor alpha chains.

The CDR3 runs 16 residues from the cysteine to the phenylalanine. The read is trimmed to its CDR3 DNA, 48 bases read in frame from base 1. CDR1 and CDR2 (MDHEN, SYDVKM) derive from the germline V gene. Relative to germline, V is 8 bases shorter and J is 3 bases shorter, with 23 bases between their ends. Library method: the immunoSEQ multiplex PCR assay. Drawn from immuneACCESS, this table holds only the in-frame rearrangements with V and J called that TCRdb kept. Clones are partly lost; checked studies trace under half to an unresolved V gene and leave the rest unexplained. This sample comprises approximately 400,000 clones, approximately 95% of them detected only once. In total, the top ten clones hold about 0.02% of the sample.

Material for sequencing was thymocytes. The chain links TRBV28 with TRBJ2-7, with the D assignment possibly TRBD1 or TRBD2, given 7 matching bases for each. This TCR came from a human donor. The CDR3 region has the sequence CASSSGYQGGGYEQYF. The base sequence is TGTGCCAGCTCATCCGGTTACCAGGGGGGGGGCTACGAGCAGTACTTC.